Listed here are 27 T cell receptor beta chains from one sample, sequenced in a study of T cell repertoires in cytomegalovirus infection (dated by TCRdb to about 2019). Per the publication, the treatment or condition label means: in vitro stimulation with specific CMV peptide epitopes to enrich CMV-specific T cells. Their recognized antigens are unknown. Sequenced on an Illumina HiSeq 1500. In-frame beta chains were kept once TCRdb had trimmed the public reads at Q25 with fastp and called clones with MiXCR. Rows matching on CDR3 protein sequence are summarized as one entry with the most common DNA and genes. The sample contains approximately 730,000 distinct CDR3 sequences, about 30% of them found a single time. The ten most abundant clones make up around a sixth of the sample. The sample consisted of cultured PBMCs, taken from culture after CMV antigen stimulation. Every receptor here comes from a human donor in good health (CMV status not recorded). Some clones in this sample may be carry-over from other donors' samples.

This clonotype showed up many times. The rearrangement uses TRBV7-2 and TRBJ2-7, with 13 bases aligning to TRBD2. V lost 3 bases to trimming and J lost 6 bases; unmatched junction nucleotides: 5. From germline, CDR1 is SGHTA and CDR2 FQGNSA. This CDR3 spans 15 amino acids. CDR3: CASSFFGTSGVEQYF. In DNA, the CDR3 is TGTGCCAGCAGCTTCTTCGGGACTAGCGGGGTCGAGCAGTACTTC.

As to this clonotype: Since a much larger clone is just one base distant, this may be a read error. The chain combines TRBV7-2 with TRBJ1-4; TRBD1 aligns across 9 bases. This CDR3 is built from 15 residues. Germline V gene lookup returns CDR1 SGHTA and CDR2 FQGNSA. CDR3 sequence (DNA): TGTCCCAGCAGACGGGACAGGGCAACTAATGAAAAACTGTTTTTT. This codes for CPSRRDRATNEKLFF.

This clonotype was counted between two and nine times. V usage is TRBV7-2 and J usage is TRBJ2-1; tentative D call: TRBD2 (6 bases). Trimming cost V 5 bases and J 10 bases, with 15 bases left between them. Germline assignment: CDR1 SGHTA and CDR2 FQGNSA. CDR3 size: 13 residues. The CDR3 is CASSLVVADEQFF. The CDR3 nucleotides read TGTGCCAGCAGCCTTGTTGTAGCGGACGAGCAGTTCTTC.

This chain uses TRBV7-2 with TRBJ1-1, with D possibly TRBD1 on 6 matching bases. CDR3 length: 15 residues. V lost 8 bases, J lost 5 bases, and 21 bases lay in between. The germline V gene encodes CDR1 SGHTA and CDR2 FQGNSA. CDR3 sequence reads: CASLPLQRGETEAFF. In DNA, the CDR3 is TGTGCCAGCCTACCCCTTCAGAGGGGGGAGACTGAAGCTTTCTTT.

The CDR3 DNA reads as TGCAGTGCTAGAGAGGGACTAGCGGTAGAGGAAGAGACCCAGTACTTC. It translates to CSAREGLAVEEETQYF. The chain combines TRBV20-1 with TRBJ2-5, with TRBD2 matching 11 bases. Trimming cost V 0 bases and J 3 bases; bases outside gene matches: 6. CDR1 is DFQATT, CDR2 SNEGSKA, per germline (reference sequence). The CDR3 totals 16 residues.

This chain connects TRBV28 to TRBJ1-1; 7 nucleotides match TRBD1. Germline assignment: CDR1 MDHEN and CDR2 SYDVKM. The CDR3 has 14 residues. V shed 2 bases and J 7 bases; nucleotides not matched to a gene: 7. The CDR3 region is CASSLDRAAIEAFF. CDR3 DNA sequence: TGTGCCAGCAGTTTAGACAGGGCCGCGATTGAAGCTTTCTTT.

In this sample, this clonotype turned up a few times. The chain uses TRBV7-8 and TRBJ1-2, with D possibly being TRBD1 (5 bases). Trimming left V 5 bases short and J 5 bases short, with 18 bases between. The germline V gene encodes CDR1 SGHVS and CDR2 FQNEAQ. The CDR3 consists of 15 residues. As DNA, the CDR3 is TGTGCCAGCAGCCCACTCACCGGGACGGTATATGGCTACACCTTC. Amino acid sequence: CASSPLTGTVYGYTF.

This clonotype was observed a few times. The gene calls are TRBV7-2 and TRBJ1-1, with 8 positions matching TRBD1. The V and J ends lost 6 bases and 6 bases, in that order; junction bases with no gene match: 9. Germline loops: CDR1 SGHTA, CDR2 FQGNSA. There are 14 residues in the CDR3. The CDR3 protein is CASRRGSGGPEAFF. The CDR3 DNA reads TGTGCCAGCAGACGGGGGTCAGGGGGCCCTGAAGCTTTCTTT.

This clonotype has a count of ten or more. This chain connects TRBV7-2 to TRBJ2-7; TRBD1 might be the D (6 bases). V lost 4 bases, J lost 2 bases, and 15 bases lay in between. Germline CDR1 and CDR2: SGHTA and FQGNSA. CDR3 length equals 15 residues. CDR3 DNA sequence: TGTGCCAGCAGCTCCTGGACAGAGTACCCCTACGAGCAGTACTTC. Amino acid sequence: CASSSWTEYPYEQYF.

This clonotype was found a few times. The chain joins TRBV28 to TRBJ2-3; TRBD2 might be the D (6 bases). The germline V gene encodes CDR1 MDHEN and CDR2 SYDVKM. CDR3 length: 12 amino acids. The V end was cut by 10 bases, the J end by 5 bases, with 13 bases between. CDR3 nucleotide sequence: TGTGCCATTGCGGGGTTCAAAGATACGCAGTATTTT. Translating it yields CAIAGFKDTQYF.

This clonotype was counted between two and nine times. The chain employs TRBV7-2 and TRBJ2-1; no definite D call. V gave up 5 bases and J gave up 9 bases, with 5 bases separating them. This CDR3 has 10 amino acids. Germline V gene lookup returns CDR1 SGHTA and CDR2 FQGNSA. CDR3 DNA: TGTGCCAGCAGCCCAACTGAGCAGTTCTTC. Translated, it gives CASSPTEQFF.

The V call is TRBV19, the J call TRBJ2-4; D unresolved. Germline-derived CDR1 and CDR2 are LNHDA and SQIVND (reference sequence). The CDR3 has 14 amino acids. Trimming pared 3 bases from V and 9 bases from J, leaving 15 bases between. CDR3 sequence: CASSILDRLGIQYF. CDR3 bases: TGTGCCAGTAGTATTTTGGATCGCCTGGGCATTCAGTACTTC.

The V and J genes are TRBV6-1 and TRBJ1-5; TRBD1 is a possible D gene (6 bases). From germline, CDR1 is MNHNS and CDR2 SASEGT. Trimming left V 6 bases short and J 11 bases short, with 14 bases between. The CDR3 runs to 12 residues. CDR3 sequence (DNA): TGTGCCAGCAGAGGGGGGTTCAAGACCCAGCATTTT. This gives the protein CASRGGFKTQHF.

This clonotype was recorded at least ten times. J is TRBJ2-5 and V is TRBV6-1, with D unclear. CDR1 is MNHNS, CDR2 SASEGT, per germline. This CDR3 has 13 amino acids. V dropped 5 bases and J dropped 1 base, with 8 bases sitting between them. The CDR3 DNA reads as TGTGCCAGCAGTCAGAATTCCCAAGAGACCCAGTACTTC. Amino acid sequence: CASSQNSQETQYF.

Only a few counts were recorded for this clonotype. The V gene is TRBV4-2, the J gene TRBJ2-3; 11 nucleotides agree with TRBD2. The CDR3 runs 19 residues. Germline V CDR1 and CDR2: LGHNA, YNFKEQ. J lost 3 bases, V lost 0 bases, and 11 bases had no gene match. CDR3 loop: CASSQEALAGGLATDTQYF. In nucleotides, the CDR3 is TGTGCCAGCAGCCAAGAGGCCCTAGCGGGGGGCCTCGCAACAGATACGCAGTATTTT.

This clonotype has just a few counts. This CDR3 reads CASRSAGVPSTYEQYF. As DNA, the CDR3 is TGTGCCAGCAGGTCGGCGGGGGTTCCTTCCACCTACGAGCAGTACTTC. J is TRBJ2-7 and V is TRBV27; 7 bases agree with TRBD2. The V gene end was trimmed by 6 bases and the J gene end by 2 bases; junction bases not matched to a gene: 13. Germline CDR1 is MNHEY and CDR2 is SMNVEV (reference sequence). The CDR3 spans 16 residues.

The V and J genes are TRBV20-1 and TRBJ1-6; D remains ambiguous. The CDR3 is 14 residues long. V gave up 6 bases and J gave up 8 bases, with 17 bases separating them. Germline assignment: CDR1 DFQATT and CDR2 SNEGSKA (reference sequence). DNA for the CDR3: TGCAGTGCCCGGGTAGGGTGGCAACATTCACCCCTCCACTTT. Translating gives CSARVGWQHSPLHF.

This clonotype was counted ten times or more. The V call is TRBV11-2, the J call TRBJ2-2; D is unclear. CDR1 is SGHAT, CDR2 FQNNGV, per germline. V was pared by 5 bases and J by 1 base, with 11 bases between. The CDR3 spans 15 residues. CDR3 sequence: CASSRAVWNTGELFF. CDR3 bases: TGTGCCAGCAGCCGGGCGGTTTGGAACACCGGGGAGCTGTTTTTT. Based on the CDR3 plus reference TRBV11-2 and TRBJ2-2, the full variable domain is EAGVAQSPRYKIIEKRQSVAFWCNPISGHATLYWYQQILGQGPKLLIQFQNNGVVDDSQLPKDRFSAERLKGVDSTLKIQPAKLEDSAVYLCASSRAVWNTGELFFGEGSRLTVL.

The table lists this clonotype with many counts. The CDR3 protein is CASSLGNQPQHF. The CDR3 DNA follows: TGTGCCAGCAGCTTAGGCAATCAGCCCCAGCATTTT. The chain is built from TRBV7-2 and TRBJ1-5; D is ambiguous. Germline CDR1 and CDR2: SGHTA and FQGNSA. The CDR3 loop spans 12 amino acids. V was cut by 1 base and J by 2 bases, with 0 bases left in between.

This sequence joins TRBV4-1 and TRBJ2-1; D is possibly TRBD2 (6 bases). CDR3 length: 17 residues. Germline loops: CDR1 MGHRA, CDR2 YSYEKL. Trimming pared 1 base from V and 4 bases from J, leaving 17 bases between. As DNA, the CDR3 is TGCGCCAGCAGCCAAGGTGCGGGGAGGAAGGTATACAATGAGCAGTTCTTC. This codes for CASSQGAGRKVYNEQFF.

This clonotype was seen at least ten times. The germline gene is not matched at one end of the junction; a read error may be the cause. The V and J genes are TRBV4-1 and TRBJ2-3; 9 bases are a match to TRBD1. This CDR3 comprises 14 residues. Germline lookup yields CDR1 MGHRA and CDR2 YSYEKL. The CDR3 DNA reads TGTGCCAGCAGCCAGGACAGGGGTACAGATACGCAGTATTTT. As protein: CASSQDRGTDTQYF.

This clonotype was picked up many times. V usage is TRBV7-2 and J usage is TRBJ2-1, with D possibly being TRBD1 or TRBD2 (7 bases each). The V end was cut by 5 bases, the J end by 10 bases, with 18 bases between. CDR1 SGHTA and CDR2 FQGNSA come from the germline V gene. This CDR3 is built from 14 residues. CDR3 residues: CASSPRQGGREQFF. CDR3 coding DNA: TGTGCCAGCAGCCCCAGACAGGGAGGGCGAGAGCAGTTCTTC.

This chain joins TRBV20-1 and TRBJ1-5; 7 nucleotides line up with TRBD1. V lost 5 bases and J lost 3; bases outside the gene matches: 4. The CDR3 covers 13 residues. Germline values: CDR1 DFQATT, CDR2 SNEGSKA (reference sequence). The CDR3 nucleotides read TGCAGTGCTGGGGACAGCTACAATCAGCCCCAGCATTTT. Amino acid sequence: CSAGDSYNQPQHF.

This clonotype came up many times. An end of the junction differs from the germline gene, which may be a read error. This chain connects TRBV7-6 to TRBJ2-7, with D tentatively TRBD1 or TRBD2 (5 bases each). Germline-derived CDR1 and CDR2 are SGHVS and FNYEAQ. The CDR3 extends over 11 amino acids. The CDR3 sequence: CASMVGPSLNF. The CDR3 region has the DNA TGTGCCAGCATGGTGGGACCGTCTTTGAACTTC.

Worth noting for this clonotype: Because the CDR3 is missing its conserved closing phenylalanine or tryptophan, this is likely a read error. The chain joins TRBV9 to TRBJ2-3; weak D call: TRBD2 (6 bases). Trimming took 4 bases from V and 5 from J, leaving 14 bases between them. The CDR3 extends over 14 amino acids. CDR1 is SGDLS, CDR2 YYNGEE, per germline. This CDR3 is CASSPGTSRDTQYL. For the CDR3, the DNA is TGTGCCAGCAGCCCCGGGACTTCAAGAGATACGCAGTATCTT.

The chain recombines TRBV19 with TRBJ2-1; tentative D call: TRBD1 (5 bases). This CDR3 has 16 residues. The V end was cut by 6 bases, the J end by 8 bases, with 23 bases between. The germline V gene encodes CDR1 LNHDA and CDR2 SQIVND (reference sequence). In nucleotides, the CDR3 is TGTGCCAGTAGCCGCACTTTCAGGGAACTAAGGGATGAGCAGTTCTTC. This codes for CASSRTFRELRDEQFF.

This clonotype was seen a few times. V usage is TRBV4-2 and J usage is TRBJ2-1; 14 bases are a match to TRBD2. Germline V gene sequence: CDR1 LGHNA, CDR2 YNFKEQ. The CDR3 loop spans 16 amino acids. Trimming cost V 2 bases and J 4 bases; bases outside gene matches: 1. The CDR3 reads CASSQRLAGGYNEQFF. CDR3 nucleotide sequence: TGTGCCAGCAGCCAAAGACTAGCGGGGGGGTACAATGAGCAGTTCTTC.